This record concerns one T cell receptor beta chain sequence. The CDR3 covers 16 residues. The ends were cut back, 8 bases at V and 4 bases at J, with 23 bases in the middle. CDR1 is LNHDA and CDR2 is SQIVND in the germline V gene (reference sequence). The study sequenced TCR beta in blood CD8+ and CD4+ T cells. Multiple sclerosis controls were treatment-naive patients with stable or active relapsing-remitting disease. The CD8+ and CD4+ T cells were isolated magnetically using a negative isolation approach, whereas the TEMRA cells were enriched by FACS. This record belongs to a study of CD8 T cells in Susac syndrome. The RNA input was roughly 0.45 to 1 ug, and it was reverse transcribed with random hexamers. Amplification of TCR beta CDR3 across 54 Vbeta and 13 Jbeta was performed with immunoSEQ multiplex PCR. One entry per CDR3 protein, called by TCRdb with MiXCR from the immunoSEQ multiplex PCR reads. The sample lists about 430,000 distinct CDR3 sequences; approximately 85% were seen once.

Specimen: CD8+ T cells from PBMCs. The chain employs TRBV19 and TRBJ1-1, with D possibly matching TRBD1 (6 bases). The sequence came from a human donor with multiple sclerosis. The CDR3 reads CASVDRSNGLSTEAFF. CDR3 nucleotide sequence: TGTGCCAGTGTAGACAGGTCAAATGGTTTGAGCACTGAAGCTTTCTTT.